This T cell receptor beta chain was sequenced in a study of cytomegalovirus exposure and HLA in healthy donors. This CDR3 has 14 amino acids. Trimming took 1 base from V and 5 from J; bases not matched to a gene: 3. Germline V CDR1 and CDR2: LGHNA, YNFKEQ. Vbeta (60) and Jbeta (13) primers were used in the PCR. Data came from immunoSEQ multiplex PCR; TCRdb stores just in-frame clones and leaves some out. Here the sample spans 150,000 to 190,000 clones, approximately 77% being singletons. The sample consisted of PBMCs. This chain joins TRBV4-2 and TRBJ2-5; 8 nucleotides agree with TRBD1. This receptor was taken from a man younger than 30 in good health and CMV-seronegative. The CDR3 sequence is CASSQGTGRETQYF. The CDR3 DNA sequence: TGTGCCAGCAGCCAAGGGACAGGGAGGGAGACCCAGTACTTC.